The entry below gives a single TCR beta chain sequence along with its context. This clone came up once. The antigen it recognizes is unknown. No much larger clone exists at a distance of one base, and base qualities are not known. The data derive from a study of blood T cell repertoires in COVID-19 (dated by TCRdb to the early 2020s). At the level of the whole study: The collaborator samples originated in the United States, Italy and Spain and spanned the acute and convalescent phases of COVID-19. The material from the prospective study consisted of cDNA or gDNA derived from T cells, B-cell-depleted T cells, or PBMCs. The dataset comprised deeply sampled blood TCRbeta repertoires from subjects exposed to, actively infected with, or recovered from COVID-19. The repertoires were released in a freely available public database intended as a resource for research on the immune response to SARS-CoV-2. Samples came from the ongoing ImmuneRACE study (first 160 participants) plus 1,254 subjects from 6 global collaborators. The sample metadata nearly always contained a de-identified subject ID, COVID-19 status, age in years and sex. Where available, HLA class I and class II types were taken from metadata supplied by the sample provider and were not determined by assay-based typing. General study outcomes and caveats: The quantity of clinical and demographic metadata differed by source and by participant and was supplied without curation.

TCRbeta CDR3 regions were amplified from genomic DNA by means of the immunoSEQ Assay, a bias-controlled multiplex PCR. Per the original workflow: Nucleated cell counts per sample were estimated from amplification of reference gene primers within the assay. Sequence reads were collapsed and filtered to measure the absolute abundance of every unique TCRbeta CDR3 rearrangement. For each sample, productive Simpson clonality was calculated as the square root of Simpson's diversity index over productive rearrangements. Drawn from immuneACCESS, this table holds only the in-frame rearrangements with V and J called that TCRdb kept. Clones are partly lost; checked studies trace under half to an unresolved V gene and leave the rest unexplained. V and J calls and clone size follow that table, whereas D and trimming were derived from the DNA. For this sample there are about 140,000 clones; approximately 90% appear just once. Roughly 4% of the sample lies in the top ten.

The collaborating institutions used their own protocols to collect whole blood in K2EDTA tubes. For TCRbeta analysis, collaborator samples were shipped as frozen whole blood, as isolated PBMCs, or as DNA extracted from either sample type. The CDR3 numbers 17 residues from cysteine through phenylalanine. The DNA shown is the 51-base CDR3, in frame from base 1. Ends trimmed: V by 0 bases, J by 2 bases; bases unmatched to a gene: 4. CDR1 and CDR2 are read off the germline V gene as MGHRA and YSYEKL. The sequenced material came from peripheral blood. The sequence came from a woman between 40 and 50 years old with acute or convalescent COVID-19. The sequence links TRBV4-1 to TRBJ1-4; TRBD1 aligns with 9 central bases. The nucleotide sequence reads as follows: TGCGCCAGCAGCCAAGATGGGACAGGGCTTACTAATGAAAAACTGTTTTTT. It translates as CASSQDGTGLTNEKLFF.